The 19 T cell receptor beta chains given below trace back to one sample, sequenced in a study of blood T cell repertoires in COVID-19. This table comes from immunoSEQ multiplex PCR, and its TCRdb copy is limited to in-frame clones, with some not included. The sample lists 120,000 or so clones; around nine tenths were seen once. Sequencing was done on a sample of peripheral blood. All receptors derive from a man aged 50-60 years with acute or convalescent COVID-19.

The rearrangement uses TRBV9 and TRBJ2-5, with D perhaps TRBD1 (6 bases). CDR3 length: 13 amino acids. Trimming cost V 2 bases and J 3 bases, with 8 bases left between them. Germline V CDR1 and CDR2: SGDLS, YYNGEE. CDR3 amino acids: CASSVRTEETQYF. Written as DNA, the CDR3 is TGTGCCAGCAGCGTCCGGACAGAAGAGACCCAGTACTTC.

The rearrangement joins TRBV29-1 to TRBJ2-7; D is possibly TRBD1 (6 bases). The germline V gene encodes CDR1 SQVTM and CDR2 ANQGSEA. The CDR3 is made up of 12 amino acids. V was pared by 3 bases and J by 5 bases, with 11 bases between. CDR3 protein: CSVDGAGDEQYF. DNA for the CDR3: TGCAGCGTTGACGGTGCAGGGGACGAGCAGTACTTC.

The J gene is TRBJ1-4, the V gene TRBV5-1; 8 bases fit TRBD1. The CDR3 is 15 residues long. The trim removed 0 bases at V and 7 bases at J, leaving 5 bases unmatched. Looked up from germline, CDR1 is SGHRS and CDR2 is YFSETQ. The DNA for the CDR3 is TGCGCCAGCAGCTTGGACGGGACAGGTTTTGAAAAACTGTTTTTT. Translating it yields CASSLDGTGFEKLFF.

The V gene is TRBV7-2, the J gene TRBJ1-2; 7 nucleotides line up with TRBD1. The CDR3 is 14 amino acids. Germline V gene sequence: CDR1 SGHTA, CDR2 FQGNSA. The V gene end was trimmed by 3 bases and the J gene end by 4 bases; junction bases not matched to a gene: 5. The CDR3, as DNA: TGTGCCAGCAGCTTGGAACAGGGGACCTATGGCTACACCTTC. Translation: CASSLEQGTYGYTF.

The rearrangement links TRBV25-1 to TRBJ2-3, with TRBD2 matching 7 bases. The germline V gene encodes CDR1 MGHDK and CDR2 SYGVNS. This CDR3 contains 15 residues. The ends lost 2 bases at V and 4 bases at J; junction bases unmatched: 6. For the CDR3, the DNA is TGTGCCAGCAGTGAAGGGCGGGAGAGGGCAGATACGCAGTATTTT. Translated, it gives CASSEGRERADTQYF.

The V and J genes are TRBV6-5 and TRBJ1-6; weak D call: TRBD1 (5 bases). The CDR3 sequence is 14 residues long. The V gene lost 2 bases and the J gene lost 10 bases, with 12 bases spanning the gap. Germline CDR1 and CDR2: MNHEY and SVGAGI. CDR3 nucleotide sequence: TGTGCCAGCAGTTACGGGGGGGAGAACTCACCCCTCCACTTT. This sequence encodes CASSYGGENSPLHF.

This sequence joins TRBV21-1 and TRBJ2-1; TRBD2 is the table's D call and was not checked against the DNA. TRBV21-1 is reported as a pseudogene. The CDR3 has 15 amino acids. CDR3: CASRPGLAEYNEQFF. The DNA of the CDR3 is TGTGCCAGCAGGCCGGGACTAGCGGAGTACAATGAGCAGTTCTTC.

DNA for the CDR3: TGTGCCTGGACATGGGGCTCCGGGGAGCTGTTTTTT. Translation gives CAWTWGSGELFF. The chain is built from TRBV30 and TRBJ2-2, with D perhaps matching TRBD1 (5 bases). This CDR3 has 12 residues. V lost 4 bases and J 6 bases, leaving 9 bases between the germline ends. Germline V gives CDR1 GTSNPN, CDR2 SVGIG (reference sequence).

The V gene is TRBV5-1, the J gene TRBJ2-2; 8 bases agree with TRBD2. The germline gives CDR1 SGHRS, CDR2 YFSETQ. The CDR3 loop spans 15 amino acids. Losses at the gene ends were 5 bases for V and 2 bases for J; bases not matched to a gene: 5. DNA for the CDR3: TGCGCCAGCAGAATAGCGGGGTCCAACACCGGGGAGCTGTTTTTT. Translated, it gives CASRIAGSNTGELFF.

As concerns this clone: Additional DNA sequences in this sample encode the identical CDR3. The chain combines TRBV7-9 with TRBJ2-5, with D perhaps TRBD2 (6 bases). Germline V CDR1 and CDR2: SEHNR, FQNEAQ (reference sequence). Trimming removed 5 bases at V and 0 bases at J, with 10 bases between. The CDR3 is made up of 14 amino acids. In DNA, the CDR3 is TGTGCCAGCAGCCTCGGGGGATACCAAGAGACCCAGTACTTC. Residues: CASSLGGYQETQYF. The entire variable domain, with the rest obtained from reference TRBV7-9 and TRBJ2-5, is as follows: DTGVSQNPRHKITKRGQNVTFRCDPISEHNRLYWYRQTLGQGPEFLTYFQNEAQLEKSRLLSDRFSAERPKGSFSTLEIQRTEQGDSAMYLCASSLGGYQETQYFGPGTRLLVL.

The chain is built from TRBV7-7 and TRBJ2-7; 11 bases align to TRBD1. Germline loops: CDR1 SSHAT, CDR2 FNYEAQ (reference sequence). J gave up 7 bases and V 5 bases, and 7 bases lay outside the gene matches. The CDR3 extends over 14 amino acids. CDR3 sequence (DNA): TGTGCCAGCAGCGTAGGACAGGGGGCCGGGGAGCAGTACTTC. It encodes CASSVGQGAGEQYF. Using reference TRBV7-7 and TRBJ2-7 for the parts outside the CDR3, the full variable domain is GAGVSQSPRYKVTKRGQDVTLRCDPISSHATLYWYQQALGQGPEFLTYFNYEAQPDKSGLPSDRFSAERPEGSISTLTIQRTEQRDSAMYRCASSVGQGAGEQYFGPGTRLTVT.

This clone was recorded once. The same CDR3 can be traced to other DNA sequences in this sample. The genes are TRBV30 and TRBJ1-4, with D possibly being TRBD1 (5 bases). There are 13 residues in the CDR3. Trimming removed 3 bases at V and 4 bases at J, with 9 bases between. Germline CDR1 GTSNPN, CDR2 SVGIG (reference sequence). CDR3 coding DNA: TGTGCCTGGAGGCAGGGTCTTAATGAAAAACTGTTTTTT. Its protein product is CAWRQGLNEKLFF.

The chain couples TRBV4-2 to TRBJ2-7; D is perhaps TRBD1 (5 bases). Germline values: CDR1 LGHNA, CDR2 YNFKEQ. This CDR3 contains 11 residues. V was clipped by 5 bases and J by 4 bases, with 6 bases between them. This CDR3 is CASSDSYEQYF. The CDR3 DNA follows: TGTGCCAGCAGCGACAGTTACGAGCAGTACTTC.

The chain couples TRBV12-5 to TRBJ2-2, with TRBD1 identical over 7 bases. This CDR3 has 17 residues. The ends lost 0 bases at V and 5 bases at J; junction bases unmatched: 9. Germline loops: CDR1 LGHNT, CDR2 FRNRAP. This chain's CDR3 is CASGLVLTAGGTGELFF. The DNA for the CDR3 is TGTGCTAGTGGTTTGGTTCTTACGGCAGGGGGAACCGGGGAGCTGTTTTTT.

The chain joins TRBV9 to TRBJ2-1; D may be TRBD2 (6 bases). The CDR3 contains 15 residues. V gave up 1 base and J gave up 5 bases, with 13 bases separating them. Germline assignment: CDR1 SGDLS and CDR2 YYNGEE. CDR3 in DNA: TGTGCCAGCAGCGTAATAAGCGGGTGGGACAATGAGCAGTTCTTC. This gives the protein CASSVISGWDNEQFF.

This clone has only a few counts. This chain connects TRBV24-1 to TRBJ1-4; D might be TRBD1 (5 bases). The germline V gene has CDR1 KGHDR and CDR2 SFDVKD. The CDR3 extends over 13 amino acids. V dropped 7 bases and J dropped 5 bases, with 10 bases sitting between them. The CDR3 region has the DNA TGTGCCACCAGGGGCGGGGCAAATGAAAAACTGTTTTTT. Translating gives CATRGGANEKLFF.

This rearrangement joins TRBV2 to TRBJ1-5; 7 nucleotides align to TRBD1. Trimming removed 3 bases from V and 0 bases from J; junction bases left unmatched: 2. There are 15 residues in the CDR3. CDR1 and CDR2 (germline): SNHLY, FYNNEI. CDR3 sequence (DNA): TGTGCCAGCAGTGACCCAGGGGGTAGCAATCAGCCCCAGCATTTT. Encoded protein: CASSDPGGSNQPQHF.

The chain combines TRBV28 with TRBJ2-1; TRBD2 agrees at 10 bases. Germline-derived CDR1 and CDR2 are MDHEN and SYDVKM. With 4 bases clipped from V and 7 bases from J, the junction kept 4 bases outside the gene matches. The CDR3 length is 14 residues. CDR3 sequence: CASSSSGRGNEQFF. The CDR3 DNA reads as TGTGCCAGCAGTTCCAGCGGGAGGGGAAATGAGCAGTTCTTC.

The chain carries TRBV9 and TRBJ2-7, with D possibly TRBD2 on 6 matching bases. The CDR3 covers 15 residues. Germline values: CDR1 SGDLS, CDR2 YYNGEE. Trimming cost V 4 bases and J 2 bases, with 16 bases left between them. The CDR3 DNA sequence: TGTGCCAGCAGCCCCCCGGAGGGGTTGGCCTACGAGCAGTACTTC. Its protein is CASSPPEGLAYEQYF.